The 24 T cell receptor beta chains given below trace back to one sample, sequenced in a study of CD4 T cells in relation to SARS-CoV-2 and coronaviruses. Before the COVID-19 pandemic, during about 2011-2018, CD4+ T cells were taken from unexposed donors. CD4+ T cells were isolated from the cells after about nine days of culture. Data came from immunoSEQ multiplex PCR; TCRdb stores just in-frame clones and leaves some out. The sample has about 17,000 clones; 75% to 85% are singletons. Their antigen targets remain unknown. The sample consisted of CD4+ T cells from PBMCs, cultured in vitro. Source of these receptors: a human donor in good health.

The rearrangement joins TRBV6-5 to TRBJ1-2; 7 nucleotides line up with TRBD1. Germline trimming cut 8 bases from V and 5 bases from J; bases unmatched to any gene: 11. The CDR3 spans 14 residues. The germline gives CDR1 MNHEY, CDR2 SVGAGI. The CDR3 loop reads CASGKEGAWYGYTF. CDR3 coding DNA: TGTGCCAGCGGGAAGGAGGGGGCGTGGTATGGCTACACCTTC.

The rearrangement uses TRBV24-1 and TRBJ2-5; 11 nucleotides align to TRBD1. The germline V gene encodes CDR1 KGHDR and CDR2 SFDVKD. V gave up 4 bases and J gave up 4 bases; unmatched junction bases: 7. The CDR3 runs 16 residues. In DNA, the CDR3 is TGTGCCACCAGTGAAGGACAGGGGGCTTTGGGAGAGACCCAGTACTTC. This translates into CATSEGQGALGETQYF.

J is TRBJ2-2 and V is TRBV7-8; maybe TRBD1 (8 bases). CDR3 length: 17 amino acids. V was trimmed by 1 base and J by 6 bases, leaving 18 bases between them. Germline lookup yields CDR1 SGHVS and CDR2 FQNEAQ. CDR3 loop: CASSLVGGTGSPGELFF. The CDR3 region has the DNA TGTGCCAGCAGCTTAGTGGGGGGGACAGGTAGCCCCGGGGAGCTGTTTTTT.

The chain combines TRBV14 with TRBJ1-1, with 7 bases that match TRBD1. After removal of 3 bases from V and 0 bases from J, the junction contained 16 bases not matched to a gene. The length of the CDR3 is 19 residues. Germline lookup yields CDR1 SGHDN and CDR2 FVKESK. The CDR3 is CASSQGTEDWRGMNTEAFF. DNA of the CDR3: TGTGCCAGCAGCCAGGGGACAGAGGATTGGAGGGGGATGAACACTGAAGCTTTCTTT.

This chain connects TRBV25-1 to TRBJ2-1, with D hard to call. V lost 1 base, J lost 8 bases, and 12 bases lay in between. Per germline, CDR1 MGHDK and CDR2 SYGVNS. The CDR3 runs to 14 residues. CDR3 amino acids: CASSELRASDEQFF. The CDR3 DNA sequence: TGTGCCAGCAGTGAATTGCGTGCGAGCGATGAGCAGTTCTTC.

This clone is large in the sample. CDR3 sequence: CASSQTAQGDEQFF. The CDR3 DNA reads as TGTGCCAGCTCACAAACGGCCCAGGGCGATGAGCAGTTCTTC. The gene calls are TRBV18 and TRBJ2-1, with a weak D call TRBD1 (5 bases). V dropped 4 bases and J dropped 8 bases, with 15 bases sitting between them. Germline values: CDR1 KGHSH, CDR2 LQKENI. This CDR3 has 14 amino acids.

This chain joins TRBV6-2 or TRBV6-3 and TRBJ1-1; D unclear. V was trimmed by 4 bases and J by 6 bases, leaving 12 bases between them. This CDR3 is built from 13 residues. In germline, CDR1 is MNHEY, CDR2 SVGEGT. The CDR3, as DNA: TGTGCCAGCAGTTCCGCCGACGGATCTGAAGCTTTCTTT. Its protein is CASSSADGSEAFF.

The chain combines TRBV4-3 with TRBJ1-5, with a tentative D call TRBD1 (5 bases). The CDR3 is made up of 15 amino acids. Trimming left V 1 base short and J 3 bases short, with 10 bases between. CDR1 and CDR2 from the germline V gene are LGHNA and YSLEER. The CDR3 sequence is CASSQVADNNQPQHF. The CDR3 DNA sequence: TGCGCCAGCAGCCAAGTGGCGGACAACAATCAGCCCCAGCATTTT.

The chain is built from TRBV19 and TRBJ2-3; no definite D call. The V gene's germline CDR1 is LNHDA and CDR2 SQIVND (reference sequence). Trimming cost V 4 bases and J 1 base, with 9 bases left between them. The CDR3 is 14 amino acids. The CDR3 region has the DNA TGTGCCAGTAGTAAAGTCCAGGGCACAGATACGCAGTATTTT. It encodes CASSKVQGTDTQYF. The variable domain in full, completed from reference TRBV19 and TRBJ2-3, reads DGGITQSPKYLFRKEGQNVTLSCEQNLNHDAMYWYRQDPGQGLRLIYYSQIVNDFQKGDIAEGYSVSREKKESFPLTVTSAQKNPTAFYLCASSKVQGTDTQYFGPGTRLTVL.

The V call is TRBV5-5, the J call TRBJ1-4; 7 nucleotides match TRBD1. This CDR3 has 14 residues. Trimming cost V 0 bases and J 5 bases; bases outside gene matches: 1. Germline values: CDR1 SGHKS, CDR2 YYEKEE (reference sequence). The CDR3 loop reads CASSLVQGNEKLFF. CDR3 nucleotides: TGTGCCAGCAGCTTGGTACAGGGGAATGAAAAACTGTTTTTT.

This clone was recorded once. The chain employs TRBV2 and TRBJ2-3, with D possibly being TRBD2 (5 bases). V gave up 3 bases and J gave up 6 bases, with 16 bases separating them. This CDR3 has 15 amino acids. Germline CDR1 and CDR2: SNHLY and FYNNEI. This CDR3 is CASSEEDRTSDTQYF. The DNA for the CDR3 is TGTGCCAGCAGTGAGGAGGACCGCACTTCGGATACGCAGTATTTT.

The genes are TRBV4-1 and TRBJ1-1, with 7 bases aligning to TRBD1. V dropped 2 bases and J dropped 6; count of bases not matched to a gene: 12. Germline lookup yields CDR1 MGHRA and CDR2 YSYEKL. The CDR3 is 16 residues long. CDR3 sequence (DNA): TGCGCCAGCAGCCAAATGAAGGGACAGAACCGGCCTGAAGCTTTCTTT. Its translation is CASSQMKGQNRPEAFF.

This clone was found once. V gene TRBV5-1 combines with J gene TRBJ2-1; D uncertain. V gave up 5 bases and J gave up 1 base, with 10 bases separating them. Per germline, CDR1 SGHRS and CDR2 YFSETQ. The CDR3 totals 14 residues. In DNA form, the CDR3 reads TGCGCCAGCAGTGAGGCGGAATCCTACAATGAGCAGTTCTTC. Its translation: CASSEAESYNEQFF.

The V and J genes are TRBV7-2 and TRBJ2-3; perhaps TRBD2 as D (6 bases). This CDR3 comprises 16 residues. Deletions cut 1 base from V and 5 bases from J, with 16 bases between. In germline, CDR1 is SGHTA, CDR2 FQGNSA. This chain's CDR3 is CASSLVGTGAGDTQYF. The CDR3, as DNA: TGTGCCAGCAGCTTAGTTGGTACGGGAGCGGGAGATACGCAGTATTTT. Together with reference TRBV7-2 and TRBJ2-3, the CDR3 gives the full variable domain: GAGVSQSPSNKVTEKGKDVELRCDPISGHTALYWYRQSLGQGLEFLIYFQGNSAPDKSGLPSDRFSAERTGGSVSTLTIQRTQQEDSAVYLCASSLVGTGAGDTQYFGPGTRLTVL.

The V gene is TRBV6-5, the J gene TRBJ2-1; either TRBD1 or TRBD2 may supply D (5 bases each). CDR1 is MNHEY and CDR2 is SVGAGI in the germline V gene. Deletions cut 6 bases from V and 4 bases from J, with 13 bases between. The CDR3 is 14 residues long. CDR3 coding DNA: TGTGCCAGCAGGACGGGGCGAGCATACAATGAGCAGTTCTTC. Encoded protein: CASRTGRAYNEQFF.

This chain joins TRBV9 and TRBJ2-7; TRBD1 matches at 9 bases. V gave up 4 bases and J gave up 7 bases; unmatched junction bases: 15. The CDR3 length is 16 residues. Germline CDR1 reads SGDLS; CDR2 reads YYNGEE. CDR3 sequence (DNA): TGTGCCAGCAGCCCCCTCGGGACAGGGCCTTTTAAAGAGCAGTACTTC. Its translation: CASSPLGTGPFKEQYF.

The chain joins TRBV18 to TRBJ2-2; TRBD2 matches at 7 bases. In germline, CDR1 is KGHSH, CDR2 LQKENI. V lost 1 base, J lost 4 bases, and 6 bases stayed unmatched. The CDR3 length is 16 residues. CDR3 in DNA: TGTGCCAGCTCACCACTGACGGGAGGAGGCACCGGGGAGCTGTTTTTT. Its protein product is CASSPLTGGGTGELFF.

The chain is built from TRBV7-2 and TRBJ2-5; 11 bases align to TRBD1. Germline CDR1 reads SGHTA; CDR2 reads FQGNSA. The V and J ends lost 5 bases and 4 bases, in that order; junction bases with no gene match: 12. The CDR3 totals 17 residues. The CDR3 DNA sequence: TGTGCCAGCAGCACCGCGGACAGGGGGCGATGGGGAGAGACCCAGTACTTC. Translating gives CASSTADRGRWGETQYF.

The chain uses TRBV19 and TRBJ2-2; D is tentatively TRBD1 or TRBD2 (6 bases each). Germline-derived CDR1 and CDR2 are LNHDA and SQIVND (reference sequence). The CDR3 runs 15 residues. V was pared by 8 bases and J by 4 bases, with 17 bases between. This CDR3 is CASHWGASLTGELFF. The DNA for the CDR3 is TGTGCCAGTCATTGGGGGGCCTCGCTCACCGGGGAGCTGTTTTTT.

This clone is a singleton in its sample. The genes are TRBV7-3 and TRBJ2-7; D not resolved. Germline-derived CDR1 and CDR2 are SGHTA and FQGTGA. CDR3 length equals 14 residues. V lost 1 base to trimming and J lost 2 bases, with 9 bases between them. This chain's CDR3 is CASSLNSGPYEQYF. The CDR3 coding sequence is TGTGCCAGCAGCTTAAATTCCGGGCCCTACGAGCAGTACTTC.

The chain employs TRBV6-5 and TRBJ2-3, with TRBD1 matching 7 bases. V lost 6 bases, J lost 4 bases, and 7 bases stayed unmatched. This CDR3 spans 14 amino acids. Germline CDR1 is MNHEY and CDR2 is SVGAGI. This chain's CDR3 is CASSKFDRADTQYF. CDR3 nucleotides: TGTGCCAGCAGCAAGTTCGACAGGGCAGATACGCAGTATTTT.

V and J are TRBV7-3 and TRBJ2-6; D not certain. The CDR3 has 17 amino acids. Trimming removed 5 bases from V and 1 base from J, with 15 bases in between. CDR1 and CDR2 (germline): SGHTA, FQGTGA. The CDR3: CASSVNMAGSGANVLTF. CDR3 bases: TGTGCCAGCAGCGTAAATATGGCCGGGTCTGGGGCCAACGTCCTGACTTTC.

J is TRBJ2-7 and V is TRBV12-5; 9 bases line up with TRBD1. The CDR3 spans 16 residues. J was trimmed by 4 bases and V by 2 bases; bases with no gene match: 9. From germline, CDR1 is LGHNT and CDR2 FRNRAP. This chain's CDR3 is CASGLTRQGDRYEQYF. For the CDR3, the DNA is TGTGCTAGTGGTTTGACAAGACAGGGGGATCGTTACGAGCAGTACTTC.

The chain uses TRBV21-1 and TRBJ1-2. TRBV21-1 is labeled a pseudogene. CDR3 length: 15 amino acids. The CDR3 DNA sequence: TGTGCCAGCAGCAAATTTTCGTTCGGGGGGGGCGGCTACACCTTC. Its protein is CASSKFSFGGGGYTF.